Given below is one TCR beta chain in context. Its antigen is still unknown. This table comes from immunoSEQ multiplex PCR, and its TCRdb copy is limited to in-frame clones, with some not included. The sample records tens of thousands of clones, 72% being singletons. Germline CDR1 is MNHNY and CDR2 is SVGAGI (reference sequence). V lost 2 bases and J 3 bases, leaving 9 bases between the germline ends. The CDR3 covers 14 residues. The data belong to a study of radiotherapy plus CTLA-4 blockade in lung cancer. Study-wide points: Early clone dynamics of blood T cells, plus interferon-beta, reportedly predicted response best.

The sequencing used peripheral blood, collected from a patient treated with radiotherapy plus ipilimumab. The source of this sequence is a human donor with non-small cell lung cancer whose response to radiotherapy plus ipilimumab could not be evaluated. The rearrangement links TRBV6-6 to TRBJ2-3; D might be TRBD1 (6 bases). The CDR3 DNA reads TGTGCCAGCAGTTACGGACAGCATACAGATACGCAGTATTTT. Translated: CASSYGQHTDTQYF.